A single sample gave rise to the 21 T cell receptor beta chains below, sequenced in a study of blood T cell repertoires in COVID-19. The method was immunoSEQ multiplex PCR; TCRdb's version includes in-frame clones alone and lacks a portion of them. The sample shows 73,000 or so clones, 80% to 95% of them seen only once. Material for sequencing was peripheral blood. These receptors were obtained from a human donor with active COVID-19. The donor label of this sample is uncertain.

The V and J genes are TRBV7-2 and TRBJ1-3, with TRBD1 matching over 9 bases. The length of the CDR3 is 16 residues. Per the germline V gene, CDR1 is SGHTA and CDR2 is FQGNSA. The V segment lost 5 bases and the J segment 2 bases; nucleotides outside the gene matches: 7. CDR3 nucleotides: TGTGCCAGCAGCCAGCGCAGGGACAGGGCTGGAAACACCATATATTTT. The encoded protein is CASSQRRDRAGNTIYF.

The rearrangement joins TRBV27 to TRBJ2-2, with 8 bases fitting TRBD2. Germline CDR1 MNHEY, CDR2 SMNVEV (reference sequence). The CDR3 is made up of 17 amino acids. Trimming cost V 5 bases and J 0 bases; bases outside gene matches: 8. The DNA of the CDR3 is TGTGCCAGCAGTAGCCGCGATAGCGGGACGAACACCGGGGAGCTGTTTTTT. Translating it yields CASSSRDSGTNTGELFF.

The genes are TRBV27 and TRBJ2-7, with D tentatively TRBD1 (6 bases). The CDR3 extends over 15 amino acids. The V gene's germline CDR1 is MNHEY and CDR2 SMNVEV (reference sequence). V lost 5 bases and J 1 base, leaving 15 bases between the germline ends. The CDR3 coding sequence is TGTGCCAGCAGTCCTGACAGGCCTAAATCCTACGAGCAGTACTTC. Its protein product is CASSPDRPKSYEQYF.

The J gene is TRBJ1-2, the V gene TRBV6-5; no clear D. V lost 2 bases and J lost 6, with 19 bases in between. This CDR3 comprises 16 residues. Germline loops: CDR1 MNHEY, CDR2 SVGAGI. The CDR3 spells CASSYRQKTRLNGYTF. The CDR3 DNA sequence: TGTGCCAGCAGTTACCGCCAGAAAACAAGACTCAATGGCTACACCTTC.

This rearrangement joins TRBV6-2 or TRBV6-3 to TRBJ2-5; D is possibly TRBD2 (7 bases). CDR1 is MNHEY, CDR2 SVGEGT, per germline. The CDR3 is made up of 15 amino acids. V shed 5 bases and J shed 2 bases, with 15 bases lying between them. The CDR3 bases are TGTGCCAGCAGTCCCGGGGGGACACGACAAGAGACCCAGTACTTC. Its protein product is CASSPGGTRQETQYF.

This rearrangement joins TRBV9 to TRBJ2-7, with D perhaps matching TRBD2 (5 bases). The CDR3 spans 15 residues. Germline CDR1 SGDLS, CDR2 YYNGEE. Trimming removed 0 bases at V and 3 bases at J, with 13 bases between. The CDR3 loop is CASSVAGEKIYEQYF. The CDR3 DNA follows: TGTGCCAGCAGCGTAGCTGGGGAGAAAATCTACGAGCAGTACTTC.

The CDR3 loop is CASSLQEREDEQYF. The CDR3 nucleotides read TGTGCCAGCAGCTTACAGGAGCGGGAGGACGAGCAGTACTTC. The V and J genes are TRBV7-9 and TRBJ2-7; 9 bases fit TRBD2. The CDR3 has 14 residues. Trimming at V came to 2 bases and at J to 5 bases, leaving 4 bases not matched to a gene. CDR1 is SEHNR, CDR2 FQNEAQ, per germline (reference sequence).

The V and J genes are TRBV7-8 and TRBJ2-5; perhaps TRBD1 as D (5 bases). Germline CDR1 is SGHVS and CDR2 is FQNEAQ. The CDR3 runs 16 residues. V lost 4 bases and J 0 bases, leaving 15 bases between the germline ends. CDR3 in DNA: TGTGCCAGCAGCTGGGGCGGAACCGGGTACCAAGAGACCCAGTACTTC. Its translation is CASSWGGTGYQETQYF.

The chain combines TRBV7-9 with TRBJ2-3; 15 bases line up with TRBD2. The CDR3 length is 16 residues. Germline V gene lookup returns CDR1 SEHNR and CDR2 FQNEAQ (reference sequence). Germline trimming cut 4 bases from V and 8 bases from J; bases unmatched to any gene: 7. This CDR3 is CASSYQGLAGGPTQYF. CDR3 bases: TGTGCCAGCAGCTACCAGGGACTAGCGGGAGGACCTACGCAGTATTTT.

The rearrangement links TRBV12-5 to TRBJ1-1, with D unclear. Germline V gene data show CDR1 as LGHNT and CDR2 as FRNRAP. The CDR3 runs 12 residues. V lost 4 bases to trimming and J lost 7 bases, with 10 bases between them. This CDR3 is CASGWTKYEAFF. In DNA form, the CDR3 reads TGTGCTAGTGGTTGGACTAAATATGAAGCTTTCTTT.

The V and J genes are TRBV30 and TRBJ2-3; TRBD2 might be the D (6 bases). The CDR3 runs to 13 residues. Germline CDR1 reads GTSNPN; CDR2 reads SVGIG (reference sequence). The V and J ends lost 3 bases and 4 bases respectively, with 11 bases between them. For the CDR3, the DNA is TGTGCCTGGAGAGCTGGAGGGGCAGATACGCAGTATTTT. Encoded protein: CAWRAGGADTQYF.

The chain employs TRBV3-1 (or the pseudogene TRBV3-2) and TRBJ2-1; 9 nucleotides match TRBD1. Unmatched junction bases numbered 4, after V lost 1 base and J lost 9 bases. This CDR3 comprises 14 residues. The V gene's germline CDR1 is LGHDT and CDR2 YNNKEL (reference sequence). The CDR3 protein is CASSQGTGDSEQFF. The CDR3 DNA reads TGTGCCAGCAGCCAAGGGACAGGGGACAGTGAGCAGTTCTTC.

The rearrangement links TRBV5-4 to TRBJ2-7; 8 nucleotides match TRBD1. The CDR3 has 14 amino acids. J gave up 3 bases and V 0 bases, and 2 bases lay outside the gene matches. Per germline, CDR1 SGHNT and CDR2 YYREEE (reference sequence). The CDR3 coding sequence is TGTGCCAGCAGCTTGGTGGACAGGGTCTACGAGCAGTACTTC. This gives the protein CASSLVDRVYEQYF. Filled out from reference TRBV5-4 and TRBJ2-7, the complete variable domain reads ETGVTQSPTHLIKTRGQQVTLRCSSQSGHNTVSWYQQALGQGPQFIFQYYREEENGRGNFPPRFSGLQFPNYSSELNVNALELDDSALYLCASSLVDRVYEQYFGPGTRLTVT.

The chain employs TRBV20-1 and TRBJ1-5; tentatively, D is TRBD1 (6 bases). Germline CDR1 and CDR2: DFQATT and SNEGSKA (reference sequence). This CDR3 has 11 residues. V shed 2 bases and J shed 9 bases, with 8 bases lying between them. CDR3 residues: CSARKGVPQHF. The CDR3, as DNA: TGCAGTGCTAGAAAGGGGGTGCCCCAGCATTTT.

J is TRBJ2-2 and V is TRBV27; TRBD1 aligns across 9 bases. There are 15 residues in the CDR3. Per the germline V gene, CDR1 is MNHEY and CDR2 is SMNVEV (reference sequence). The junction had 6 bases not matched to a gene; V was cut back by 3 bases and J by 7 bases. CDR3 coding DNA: TGTGCCAGCAGTTTGGGACAGGGTAAGTTCGGGGAGCTGTTTTTT. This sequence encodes CASSLGQGKFGELFF.

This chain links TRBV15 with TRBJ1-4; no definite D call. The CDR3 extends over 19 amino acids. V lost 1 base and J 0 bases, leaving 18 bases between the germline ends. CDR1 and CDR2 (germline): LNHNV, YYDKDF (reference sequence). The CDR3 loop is CATSRAIGKVVATNEKLFF. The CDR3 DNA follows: TGTGCCACCAGCAGAGCCATCGGGAAGGTAGTGGCAACTAATGAAAAACTGTTTTTT.

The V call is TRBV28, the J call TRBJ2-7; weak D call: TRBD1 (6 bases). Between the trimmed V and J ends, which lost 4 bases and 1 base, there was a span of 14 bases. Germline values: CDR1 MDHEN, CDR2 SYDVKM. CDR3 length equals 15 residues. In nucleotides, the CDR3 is TGTGCCAGCAGTTCCCTCGGACAGCCATCCTACGAGCAGTACTTC. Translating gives CASSSLGQPSYEQYF. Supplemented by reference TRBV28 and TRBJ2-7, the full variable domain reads DVKVTQSSRYLVKRTGEKVFLECVQDMDHENMFWYRQDPGLGLRLIYFSYDVKMKEKGDIPEGYSVSREKKERFSLILESASTNQTSMYLCASSSLGQPSYEQYFGPGTRLTVT.

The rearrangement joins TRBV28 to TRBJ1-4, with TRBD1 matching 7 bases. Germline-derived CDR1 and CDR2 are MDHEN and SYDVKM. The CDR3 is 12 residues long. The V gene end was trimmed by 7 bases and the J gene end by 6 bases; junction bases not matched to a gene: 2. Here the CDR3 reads CASTQGDEKLFF. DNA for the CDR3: TGTGCCAGCACTCAGGGGGATGAAAAACTGTTTTTT. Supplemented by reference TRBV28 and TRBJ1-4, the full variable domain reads DVKVTQSSRYLVKRTGEKVFLECVQDMDHENMFWYRQDPGLGLRLIYFSYDVKMKEKGDIPEGYSVSREKKERFSLILESASTNQTSMYLCASTQGDEKLFFGSGTQLSVL.

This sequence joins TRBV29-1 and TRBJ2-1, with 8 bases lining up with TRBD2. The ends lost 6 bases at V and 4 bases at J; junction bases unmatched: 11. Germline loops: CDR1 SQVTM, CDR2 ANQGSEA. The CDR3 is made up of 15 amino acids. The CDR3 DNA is TGCAGCGTCCCAGCGGGACTAGGGACTTACAATGAGCAGTTCTTC. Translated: CSVPAGLGTYNEQFF.

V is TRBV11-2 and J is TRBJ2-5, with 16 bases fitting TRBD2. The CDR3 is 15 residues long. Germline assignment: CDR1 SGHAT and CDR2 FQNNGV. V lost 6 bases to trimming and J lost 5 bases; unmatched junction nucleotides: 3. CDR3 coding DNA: TGTGCCAGCAGTCCGGGACTAGCGGGAGGGGAGACCCAGTACTTC. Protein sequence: CASSPGLAGGETQYF.

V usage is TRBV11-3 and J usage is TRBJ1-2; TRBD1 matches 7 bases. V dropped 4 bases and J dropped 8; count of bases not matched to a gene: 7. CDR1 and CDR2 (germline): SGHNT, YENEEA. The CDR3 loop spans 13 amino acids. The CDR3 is CASSSGGLGGYTF. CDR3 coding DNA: TGTGCCAGCAGCTCAGGGGGATTGGGCGGCTACACCTTC. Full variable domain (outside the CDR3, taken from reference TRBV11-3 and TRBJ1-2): EAGVVQSPRYKIIEKKQPVAFWCNPISGHNTLYWYLQNLGQGPELLIRYENEEAVDDSQLPKDRFSAERLKGVDSTLKIQPAELGDSAVYLCASSSGGLGGYTFGSGTRLTVV.